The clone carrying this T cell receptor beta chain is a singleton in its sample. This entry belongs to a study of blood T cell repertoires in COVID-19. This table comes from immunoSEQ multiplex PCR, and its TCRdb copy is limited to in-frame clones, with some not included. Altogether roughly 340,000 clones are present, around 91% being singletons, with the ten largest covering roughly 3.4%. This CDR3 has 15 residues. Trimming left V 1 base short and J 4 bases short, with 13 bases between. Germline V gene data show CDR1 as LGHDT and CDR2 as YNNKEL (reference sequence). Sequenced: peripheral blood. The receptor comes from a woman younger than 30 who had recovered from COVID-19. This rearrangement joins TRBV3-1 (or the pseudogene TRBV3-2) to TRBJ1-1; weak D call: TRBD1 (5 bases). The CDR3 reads CASSQGWGRGTEAFF. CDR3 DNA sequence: TGTGCCAGCAGCCAAGGATGGGGCAGAGGCACTGAAGCTTTCTTT.